The present TCR beta chain was sequenced within a study of OX40 agonist ivuxolimab in advanced cancers. Study-wide context: Ivuxolimab was a fully human IgG2 agonistic monoclonal antibody targeting the costimulatory receptor OX40 (CD134). The monotherapy dose-escalation portion (N of about 50 patients) of the phase I ivuxolimab trial is reported in the paper. Among the roughly 50 dose-escalation patients, around 20 had hepatocellular carcinoma, about 15 melanoma, 9 renal cell carcinoma and 9 head and neck cancer. The dose-escalation cohort was about 87% male with a mean age of roughly 60 years, ranging from roughly 23 to 80. The point of sequencing TCRbeta in the periphery was to test whether ivuxolimab changed TCR sequence diversity and drove clonal T-cell expansion. Partial responses occurred in three dose-escalation patients, of whom one had hepatocellular carcinoma and two had cutaneous melanoma. Patients were allowed to have had prior anti-PD-1, anti-PD-L1 or anti-CTLA-4 therapy, and around two fifths of the dose-escalation patients had been treated with checkpoint inhibitors. Intravenous ivuxolimab was administered to patients every 2 weeks at six dose levels: 0.01, 0.1, 0.3, 1.5, 3 and 10 mg/kg.

For sequencing of the TCRbeta CDR3 region, genomic DNA was extracted from the sorted cells. The immunoSEQ Assay was used to sequence the TCRbeta CDR3 regions. In TCRdb, the immuneACCESS table is reduced to in-frame sequences with V and J assigned. These tables do not hold every clone; where another copy was compared, an unresolved V gene accounts for under half, and the others remain unexplained. For this sample the table gives nearly 25,000 clones, of which roughly 88% were detected only once. Of the sample, about 49% is held by the ten largest clones. The trial excluded patients who had a history of autoimmune disease or were on systemic immunosuppression. In every dose cohort, peripheral blood was drawn for TCR sequencing at baseline, cycle 4 day 1, and cycle 7 day 1. The samples were drawn from a first-in-human, open-label, multicenter phase I dose-escalation trial of ivuxolimab. Adults with locally advanced or metastatic melanoma, renal cell carcinoma, hepatocellular carcinoma or head and neck squamous cell carcinoma were enrolled in the trial. CD4+ and CD8+ T cells were sorted separately from peripheral blood before TCR sequencing.

The germline ends are 20 bases apart after V is trimmed by 3 bases and J by 4 bases. The CDR3 numbers 17 residues from cysteine through phenylalanine. Only the CDR3 region is kept as DNA, spanning 51 bases read in frame from base 1. The germline V gene gives CDR1 as SNHLY and CDR2 as FYNNEI. With regard to this clone: Its specific antigen is unknown. No qualities accompany the bases; no much larger clone lies one base away.

Beyond this particular receptor, the publication reports: After ivuxolimab, more expanded clones were found on average in CD8+ T cells than in CD4+ T cells. Low levels of normalized T-cell clonal expansion were also seen in some nonresponding patients. The antigen specificity of the peripheral T cells that underwent clonal expansion was not determined. Partial responders in the 0.1-3.0 mg/kg groups had among the lowest normalized peripheral clonal expansion, especially among CD8+ T cells. At doses of 0.1 to 3.0 mg/kg, clonal expansion of both CD4+ and CD8+ blood T cells was observed from baseline to week 6.

The chain links TRBV2 with TRBJ2-3, with no reliable assignment of the D segment. The sequencing used CD4+ or CD8+ T cells sorted from blood, collected in a trial of the OX40 agonist ivuxolimab. This TCR came from an adult with an advanced solid tumor such as melanoma, head and neck, liver or kidney cancer. The CDR3 region has the sequence CASSEEPVLGPADTQYF. The nucleotides read TGTGCCAGCAGTGAGGAGCCCGTGTTGGGCCCGGCAGATACGCAGTATTTT.